These 17 T cell receptor beta chains share one sample of origin, sequenced in a study of response to subunit inactivated influenza vaccine. From the RT-PCR reads, TCRdb called clonotypes with MiXCR, one entry per CDR3 protein. This repertoire shows 150,000 or so distinct CDR3 sequences, 11% found once; its top ten account for roughly an eighth. The sample was non-naive T cells sorted from PBMCs, taken 40 to 50 days after vaccination. Source of these receptors: a man aged 50-60 years who received an inactivated influenza vaccine.

This clonotype was picked up many times. The chain has TRBV6-1 and TRBJ2-5; the D gene is possibly TRBD1 (6 bases). CDR3 length equals 16 residues. CDR1 and CDR2 from the germline V gene are MNHNS and SASEGT. Trimming removed 6 bases from V and 3 bases from J, with 20 bases in between. The CDR3 nucleotides read TGTGCCAGCAGGGATTCTCACCGGGACACTAAAGAGACCCAGTACTTC. It specifies CASRDSHRDTKETQYF.

There are many counts of this clonotype. The chain employs TRBV12-3 or TRBV12-4 and TRBJ2-5, with D perhaps being TRBD1 or TRBD2 (5 bases each). There are 16 residues in the CDR3. V was cut by 5 bases and J by 2 bases, with 18 bases left in between. This CDR3 is CASSDRDPGLQETQYF. Written as DNA, the CDR3 is TGTGCCAGCAGTGACCGGGACCCGGGGCTTCAAGAGACCCAGTACTTC.

This clonotype was seen a handful of times. In DNA form, the CDR3 reads TGCAGTGCTAGAGCCCCCTCCGGGGCATACGAGCAGTACTTC. As protein: CSARAPSGAYEQYF. The chain links TRBV20-1 to TRBJ2-7, with D tentatively TRBD1 or TRBD2 (5 bases each). The CDR3 loop spans 14 amino acids. V was clipped by 1 base and J by 4 bases, with 14 bases between them. Germline CDR1 is DFQATT and CDR2 is SNEGSKA (reference sequence).

Points on this clonotype: A junction end diverges from the germline sequence, so it may reflect a read error. The V and J genes are TRBV12-3 or TRBV12-4 and TRBJ2-5, with D uncertain. There are 13 residues in the CDR3. The CDR3, as DNA: TGTGCCCGCAGTTTTCGTGGCCAAGAGACCCAGTACTTC. Encoded protein: CARSFRGQETQYF.

This clonotype was observed a few times. The chain joins TRBV30 to TRBJ2-2, with no clear D. Germline lookup yields CDR1 GTSNPN and CDR2 SVGIG (reference sequence). This CDR3 comprises 13 residues. The ends were cut back, 4 bases at V and 2 bases at J, with 8 bases in the middle. The chain's CDR3 is CAWTWANTGELFF. The CDR3 DNA follows: TGTGCCTGGACGTGGGCAAACACCGGGGAGCTGTTTTTT.

The V gene is TRBV6-4, the J gene TRBJ2-1; 9 bases align to TRBD2. The V and J ends lost 5 bases and 0 bases, in that order; junction bases with no gene match: 14. This CDR3 is built from 19 residues. CDR1 is MRHNA, CDR2 SNTAGT, per germline. CDR3 bases: TGTGCCAGCAGTCGACTTGCGGGAGGGCTGAGAGTCTCCTACAATGAGCAGTTCTTC. Translated, it gives CASSRLAGGLRVSYNEQFF.

This clonotype was found a few times. The chain couples TRBV2 to TRBJ2-5; 11 positions match TRBD2. The germline V gene encodes CDR1 SNHLY and CDR2 FYNNEI. This CDR3 has 14 residues. V lost 8 bases, J lost 5 bases, and 7 bases stayed unmatched. The CDR3 protein is CASRSGRGYETQYF. In DNA form, the CDR3 reads TGTGCCAGCCGTAGCGGGAGGGGGTATGAGACCCAGTACTTC.

This clonotype was counted between two and nine times. The genes are TRBV21-1 and TRBJ2-3; the D segment call TRBD1 is taken from the table without a DNA check. TRBV21-1 is assigned pseudogene status. This CDR3 is 15 amino acids long. This CDR3 is CASSPPGLSTDTQYF. CDR3 bases: TGTGCCAGCAGCCCCCCAGGTCTCAGCACAGATACGCAGTATTTT.

The J gene is TRBJ2-4, the V gene TRBV7-2; D could derive from TRBD1 or TRBD2 (6 bases each). The germline CDR1 and CDR2 sequences are SGHTA and FQGNSA. This CDR3 is 12 amino acids long. The CDR3 coding sequence is TGTGCTGCGGGACAACCCAAAAACATTCAGTACTTC. This sequence encodes CAAGQPKNIQYF.

This clonotype was counted many times. The V and J genes are TRBV27 and TRBJ1-5, with D possibly TRBD1 on 5 matching bases. V shed 7 bases and J shed 4 bases, with 17 bases lying between them. This CDR3 contains 15 residues. Germline V lookup: CDR1 MNHEY, CDR2 SMNVEV (reference sequence). CDR3 DNA sequence: TGTGCCAGCAAAAAAAGGCAGGGCTTGAATCAGCCCCAGCATTTT. Encoded protein: CASKKRQGLNQPQHF.

There are a few counts of this clonotype. This rearrangement joins TRBV20-1 to TRBJ2-7; 10 bases match TRBD2. Germline CDR1 is DFQATT and CDR2 is SNEGSKA (reference sequence). With 4 bases clipped from V and 1 base from J, the junction kept 1 base outside the gene matches. The CDR3 spans 13 residues. Written as DNA, the CDR3 is TGCAGTGCTAAGCGGGGGGGTTCCTACGAGCAGTACTTC. Protein product: CSAKRGGSYEQYF.

On this clonotype: A much larger clone differs by one base, so this may be a read error. The chain couples TRBV7-2 to TRBJ2-1; D is unclear. The germline V gene has CDR1 SGHTA and CDR2 FQGNSA. This CDR3 has 16 residues. Trimming stripped 1 base from V and 1 base from J, with 11 bases between. The CDR3 DNA is TGTGCCAGCAGCTTAGGCGTAAGAGGATCCTACAATGAGCAGTTCTTC. As protein: CASSLGVRGSYNEQFF.

This clonotype was observed a single time. The CDR3 reads CASSPERGLESEQFF. CDR3 DNA sequence: TGTGCCAGCTCACCCGAGAGGGGGCTTGAGAGTGAGCAGTTCTTC. V and J are TRBV18 and TRBJ2-1, with TRBD1 matching 7 bases. The CDR3 has 15 residues. Trimming removed 3 bases from V and 9 bases from J; junction bases left unmatched: 11. The germline gives CDR1 KGHSH, CDR2 LQKENI. The complete variable domain, with remaining parts taken from reference TRBV18 and TRBJ2-1, reads NAGVMQNPRHLVRRRGQEARLRCSPMKGHSHVYWYRQLPEEGLKFMVYLQKENIIDESGMPKERFSAEFPKEGPSILRIQQVVRGDSAAYFCASSPERGLESEQFFGPGTRLTVL.

This clonotype was counted a few times. The chain couples TRBV18 to TRBJ2-6; D ambiguous. V was clipped by 1 base and J by 0 bases, with 10 bases between them. This CDR3 is built from 17 residues. CDR1 is KGHSH, CDR2 LQKENI, per germline. The CDR3 protein is CASSPLVRSSGANVLTF. CDR3 coding DNA: TGTGCCAGCTCACCACTAGTTAGAAGCTCTGGGGCCAACGTCCTGACTTTC. Looking up the rest from reference TRBV18 and TRBJ2-6 gives the full variable domain: NAGVMQNPRHLVRRRGQEARLRCSPMKGHSHVYWYRQLPEEGLKFMVYLQKENIIDESGMPKERFSAEFPKEGPSILRIQQVVRGDSAAYFCASSPLVRSSGANVLTFGAGSRLTVL.

This clonotype was recorded at least ten times. CDR3 protein: CSARGQETQYF. CDR3 sequence (DNA): TGCAGTGCTAGGGGCCAAGAGACCCAGTACTTC. This chain links TRBV20-1 with TRBJ2-5; D not certain. Germline assignment: CDR1 DFQATT and CDR2 SNEGSKA (reference sequence). The V end was cut by 3 bases, the J end by 1 base, with 3 bases between. CDR3 length: 11 residues.

The sample holds a few counts of this clonotype. A much larger clone lies one base from this, so it may be a read error. V gene TRBV6-5 combines with J gene TRBJ1-6; D remains ambiguous. CDR1 and CDR2 from the germline V gene are MNHEY and SVGAGI. The CDR3 is 16 amino acids. This CDR3 reads CASSYSSRAANSPLLF. CDR3 in DNA: TGTGCCAGCAGTTACTCGAGTCGAGCCGCTAATTCACCCCTCCTCTTT.

This clonotype was found many times. The chain has TRBV6-2 or TRBV6-3 and TRBJ2-3; tentatively, D is TRBD1 or TRBD2 (5 bases each). This CDR3 contains 17 residues. Germline V lookup: CDR1 MNHEY, CDR2 SVGEGT. Trimming took 6 bases from V and 0 from J, leaving 19 bases between them. The CDR3 is CASRQPPGTQSTDTQYF. Here the CDR3 DNA reads TGTGCCAGCAGACAACCCCCCGGGACCCAAAGCACAGATACGCAGTATTTT.